Sequencing of this T cell receptor (beta chain) was carried out in a study of blood T cell repertoires in COVID-19. Whole-study context: Acute and convalescent COVID-19 samples came from the United States, Italy and Spain.

Germline CDR1 and CDR2: SGHKS and YYEKEE (reference sequence). After removal of 3 bases from V and 4 bases from J, the junction contained 5 bases not matched to a gene. This CDR3 is built from 15 residues. Profiled with immunoSEQ multiplex PCR; TCRdb holds only in-frame clones, not every one. The repertoire includes under 300,000 clones, under 90% of them detected once, and around a sixth sits in the top ten. The genes are TRBV5-5 and TRBJ2-7, with 12 bases that match TRBD2. What was sequenced was PBMCs or T cells enriched from blood (not recorded which). The TCR was taken from a man aged 18-30 years who had recovered from COVID-19. Here the CDR3 DNA reads TGTGCCAGCAGCTCAGGACTAGCGGGGAAATACGAGCAGTACTTC. Protein sequence: CASSSGLAGKYEQYF.